The 23 T cell receptor beta chains below all came from one sample that was sequenced in a study of shared clonotypes between healthy human individuals. Sequenced by immunoSEQ multiplex PCR; TCRdb stores in-frame clones only, minus some. The sample has 2 million to 2.5 million clones, approximately 94% seen once. Source material: naive CD4+ T cells sorted from blood. Subset noted: CD45RA+ positively selected. These receptor sequences come from a young man in good health.

The gene calls are TRBV11-3 and TRBJ2-2, with 16 bases lining up with TRBD2. This CDR3 has 19 residues. Germline trimming cut 5 bases from V and 7 bases from J; bases unmatched to any gene: 13. CDR1 and CDR2 (germline): SGHNT, YENEEA. CDR3 sequence (DNA): TGTGCCAGCAGCCCGGGACTAGCGGGAGGGTACGGTAACGTCGGGGAGCTGTTTTTT. Translation gives CASSPGLAGGYGNVGELFF.

This chain connects TRBV2 to TRBJ1-2; 8 positions match TRBD1. V dropped 10 bases and J dropped 8; count of bases not matched to a gene: 9. The CDR3 sequence is 12 residues long. CDR1 is SNHLY, CDR2 FYNNEI, per germline. CDR3 amino acids: CATGTGPVGYTF. DNA of the CDR3: TGTGCCACGGGGACAGGCCCAGTCGGCTACACCTTC.

The chain carries TRBV28 and TRBJ2-5; tentatively, D is TRBD2 (5 bases). The CDR3 contains 13 residues. Per the germline V gene, CDR1 is MDHEN and CDR2 is SYDVKM. Deletions cut 5 bases from V and 7 bases from J, with 14 bases between. CDR3 residues: CASSAGLLVTQYF. CDR3 in DNA: TGTGCCAGCAGTGCCGGACTTTTGGTGACCCAGTACTTC. Combining the CDR3 with reference TRBV28 and TRBJ2-5 gives the whole variable domain DVKVTQSSRYLVKRTGEKVFLECVQDMDHENMFWYRQDPGLGLRLIYFSYDVKMKEKGDIPEGYSVSREKKERFSLILESASTNQTSMYLCASSAGLLVTQYFGPGTRLLVL.

Details on this clone: Distinct nucleotide sequences in the sample also encode this CDR3. The V and J genes are TRBV18 and TRBJ2-3, with D possibly being TRBD1 or TRBD2 (5 bases each). This CDR3 region has 13 residues. The ends were cut back, 3 bases at V and 4 bases at J, with 8 bases in the middle. Germline assignment: CDR1 KGHSH and CDR2 LQKENI. CDR3 nucleotides: TGTGCCAGCTCACCTCTGGGGGCAGATACGCAGTATTTT. The encoded protein is CASSPLGADTQYF.

V gene TRBV5-6 combines with J gene TRBJ1-2; 7 positions match TRBD1. The V gene end was trimmed by 4 bases and the J gene end by 4 bases; junction bases not matched to a gene: 7. The CDR3 length is 14 residues. Looked up from germline, CDR1 is SGHDT and CDR2 is YYEEEE. CDR3 sequence (DNA): TGTGCCAGCAGCCGGACAGGAACCCCCTATGGCTACACCTTC. It is translated as CASSRTGTPYGYTF. Using reference TRBV5-6 and TRBJ1-2 for the parts outside the CDR3, the full variable domain is DAGVTQSPTHLIKTRGQQVTLRCSPKSGHDTVSWYQQALGQGPQFIFQYYEEEERQRGNFPDRFSGHQFPNYSSELNVNALLLGDSALYLCASSRTGTPYGYTFGSGTRLTVV.

This clone is a singleton in its sample. DNA for the CDR3: TGCGCCAGCAGCTTAGATTGGGGCTCAGATACGCAGTATTTT. This gives the protein CASSLDWGSDTQYF. The chain carries TRBV5-1 and TRBJ2-3; D is possibly TRBD1 (5 bases). Trimming removed 2 bases from V and 4 bases from J, with 11 bases in between. This CDR3 is 14 amino acids long. Germline values: CDR1 SGHRS, CDR2 YFSETQ.

The rearrangement uses TRBV6-1 and TRBJ1-2, with D possibly being TRBD1 (5 bases). Trimming took off 2 bases at V and 0 bases at J, with 10 bases between the two ends. Looked up from germline, CDR1 is MNHNS and CDR2 is SASEGT. The CDR3 has 15 amino acids. CDR3 protein: CASSENQGSNYGYTF. CDR3 DNA: TGTGCCAGCAGTGAAAACCAGGGCTCTAACTATGGCTACACCTTC.

Details on this clone: This CDR3 is also generated by other DNA sequences in the sample. The chain combines TRBV19 with TRBJ2-3; weak D call: TRBD1 (6 bases). CDR3 length: 13 residues. The V and J ends lost 5 bases and 2 bases respectively, with 8 bases between them. CDR1 is LNHDA and CDR2 is SQIVND in the germline V gene (reference sequence). The CDR3 coding sequence is TGTGCCAGTAGTGACAGGAACACAGATACGCAGTATTTT. This sequence encodes CASSDRNTDTQYF.

The chain has TRBV4-1 and TRBJ1-2, with D unclear. V dropped 2 bases and J dropped 2 bases, with 12 bases sitting between them. The V gene's germline CDR1 is MGHRA and CDR2 YSYEKL. CDR3 length: 15 amino acids. The CDR3 DNA reads TGCGCCAGCAGCCAACAGGAGGCAGGAAACTATGGCTACACCTTC. It specifies CASSQQEAGNYGYTF.

The CDR3 reads CASSPTGGGLPYEQYF. The DNA for the CDR3 is TGTGCCAGCAGTCCCACAGGGGGGGGACTGCCCTACGAGCAGTACTTC. V gene TRBV25-1 combines with J gene TRBJ2-7; possibly TRBD1 for D (8 bases). With 5 bases removed from V and 2 bases from J, the gap between germline ends came to 19 bases. Germline V CDR1 and CDR2: MGHDK, SYGVNS. This CDR3 is built from 16 residues.

V gene TRBV4-1 combines with J gene TRBJ2-5; either TRBD1 or TRBD2 may supply D (5 bases each). Deletions cut 0 bases from V and 5 bases from J, with 16 bases between. The CDR3 contains 16 residues. The germline CDR1 and CDR2 sequences are MGHRA and YSYEKL. The CDR3 loop is CASSQEAGTGTETQYF. CDR3 DNA sequence: TGCGCCAGCAGCCAAGAAGCTGGGACGGGGACCGAGACCCAGTACTTC.

The chain couples TRBV7-3 to TRBJ2-1; a weak D match, TRBD2 (6 bases). The V gene's germline CDR1 is SGHTA and CDR2 FQGTGA. The V gene lost 5 bases and the J gene lost 3 bases, with 14 bases spanning the gap. The CDR3 covers 15 residues. The CDR3 region is CASSPRGEYYNEQFF. DNA of the CDR3: TGTGCCAGCAGCCCCCGCGGGGAGTACTACAATGAGCAGTTCTTC.

The J gene is TRBJ2-3, the V gene TRBV14; D call uncertain. The CDR3 sequence is 14 residues long. Germline CDR1 SGHDN, CDR2 FVKESK. Trimming cost V 4 bases and J 2 bases, with 10 bases left between them. CDR3 sequence (DNA): TGTGCCAGCAGCCTCCGGACGAACACAGATACGCAGTATTTT. It codes for CASSLRTNTDTQYF.

The rearrangement uses TRBV20-1 and TRBJ1-6, with D uncertain. Germline assignment: CDR1 DFQATT and CDR2 SNEGSKA (reference sequence). Trimming left V 2 bases short and J 6 bases short, with 2 bases between. The CDR3 covers 11 residues. CDR3 DNA: TGCAGTGCTAGAATTAATTCACCCCTCCACTTT. Translation: CSARINSPLHF.

The V gene is TRBV18, the J gene TRBJ1-1; 9 bases are a match to TRBD1. Per germline, CDR1 KGHSH and CDR2 LQKENI. This CDR3 has 16 residues. Trimming removed 3 bases from V and 6 bases from J; junction bases left unmatched: 11. The CDR3 reads CASSPVGQGPKAEAFF. The DNA for the CDR3 is TGTGCCAGCTCACCCGTGGGACAGGGCCCAAAGGCTGAAGCTTTCTTT. The whole variable domain, remainder taken from reference TRBV18 and TRBJ1-1, is NAGVMQNPRHLVRRRGQEARLRCSPMKGHSHVYWYRQLPEEGLKFMVYLQKENIIDESGMPKERFSAEFPKEGPSILRIQQVVRGDSAAYFCASSPVGQGPKAEAFFGQGTRLTVV.

The chain has TRBV5-4 and TRBJ1-6, with 12 bases that match TRBD1. The V gene's germline CDR1 is SGHNT and CDR2 YYREEE (reference sequence). V trimming: 4 bases; J trimming: 10 bases; junction bases outside the gene matches: 6. CDR3 size: 15 residues. The CDR3 loop is CASSSGTGGRSPLHF. The CDR3 DNA reads TGTGCCAGCAGCAGCGGGACAGGGGGCAGATCACCCCTCCACTTT.

This chain uses TRBV10-3 with TRBJ2-7; D might be TRBD2 (6 bases). Trimming took 10 bases from V and 1 from J, leaving 14 bases between them. CDR3 length: 13 amino acids. CDR1 is ENHRY and CDR2 is SYGVKD in the germline V gene. DNA of the CDR3: TGTGCCACCCAAGGCGGGGAGTCCTACGAGCAGTACTTC. As protein: CATQGGESYEQYF.

The chain employs TRBV5-1 and TRBJ2-5; D is uncertain. Germline CDR1 and CDR2: SGHRS and YFSETQ. This CDR3 contains 12 residues. Trimming cost V 4 bases and J 7 bases, with 11 bases left between them. The CDR3 is CASSADVGTQYF. In DNA form, the CDR3 reads TGCGCCAGCAGCGCCGACGTGGGGACCCAGTACTTC.

With regard to this clone: At one boundary the junction diverges from the germline segment, which might be a read error. This rearrangement joins TRBV25-1 to TRBJ1-5; the D gene is possibly TRBD1 (5 bases). CDR3 size: 16 residues. Germline CDR1 and CDR2: MGHDK and SYGVNS. The CDR3 region has the DNA TGTGCCAGCAGCGAATCCTCTAGGGGCTGGAATCAGCCCCAGCATTTT. This gives the protein CASSESSRGWNQPQHF.

This clone occurred once. This sample includes further DNA sequences coding for the same CDR3. CDR3 bases: TGTGCCATCAGTGACCCAGGTGGCACAGATACGCAGTATTTT. Translated: CAISDPGGTDTQYF. The chain links TRBV10-3 to TRBJ2-3; D is unresolved. Looked up from germline, CDR1 is ENHRY and CDR2 is SYGVKD. CDR3 size: 14 residues. The germline V and J ends were trimmed by 3 bases and 1 base, with 8 bases remaining between them.

This chain links TRBV6-5 with TRBJ2-7; TRBD1 matches at 7 bases. This CDR3 has 13 amino acids. CDR1 and CDR2 from the germline V gene are MNHEY and SVGAGI. V lost 4 bases, J lost 7 bases, and 7 bases stayed unmatched. The DNA of the CDR3 is TGTGCCAGCAGTTTCTCGACAGGGTGGGAGCAGTACTTC. Translated: CASSFSTGWEQYF.

CDR3 amino acids: CASSLDQGFQETQYF. For the CDR3, the DNA is TGTGCCAGCAGCTTAGATCAGGGGTTCCAGGAGACCCAGTACTTC. The genes are TRBV11-2 and TRBJ2-5; perhaps TRBD1 as D (6 bases). This CDR3 comprises 15 residues. V lost 0 bases and J lost 5, with 13 bases in between. Per germline, CDR1 SGHAT and CDR2 FQNNGV.

The chain has TRBV9 and TRBJ2-2, with TRBD1 as a possible D gene (5 bases). V was pared by 0 bases and J by 5 bases, with 11 bases between. The CDR3 is 15 residues long. Germline lookup yields CDR1 SGDLS and CDR2 YYNGEE. The CDR3 region is CASSVGGKPTGELFF. CDR3 DNA: TGTGCCAGCAGCGTAGGGGGCAAGCCGACCGGGGAGCTGTTTTTT.